Listed here are 14 T cell receptor beta chains from one sample, sequenced in a study of chemoradiotherapy in HPV16-positive cancers. Generated by immunoSEQ multiplex PCR, the TCRdb table keeps only in-frame clones and is missing some. The repertoire holds approximately 15,000 clones, around 78% seen once, with over 8% in the top ten. The sample was taken from a patient who underwent chemoradiotherapy. These receptor sequences come from a human donor with HPV-associated anogenital cancer.

The V and J genes are TRBV10-3 and TRBJ1-1; no reliable D call. The CDR3 spans 16 residues. With 0 bases removed from V and 2 bases from J, the gap between germline ends came to 13 bases. Germline V gene data show CDR1 as ENHRY and CDR2 as SYGVKD. The CDR3: CAISESGVRPNTEAFF. The CDR3 region has the DNA TGTGCCATCAGTGAGTCGGGAGTCAGACCCAACACTGAAGCTTTCTTT.

J is TRBJ1-6 and V is TRBV11-2; D not certain. The V end was cut by 3 bases, the J end by 7 bases, with 13 bases between. The CDR3 is 15 residues long. The germline gives CDR1 SGHAT, CDR2 FQNNGV. DNA of the CDR3: TGTGCCAGCAGCTTCTATGCGGAGAGGAATTCACCCCTCCACTTT. This codes for CASSFYAERNSPLHF.

The chain joins TRBV7-2 to TRBJ1-1, with 12 bases that match TRBD1. CDR3 length: 17 amino acids. Germline CDR1 reads SGHTA; CDR2 reads FQGNSA. Trimming took 2 bases from V and 4 from J; bases not matched to a gene: 8. The CDR3 DNA reads TGTGCCAGCAGCTTAACGGGACAGGGGGCCGAGGGCACTGAAGCTTTCTTT. Protein product: CASSLTGQGAEGTEAFF.

This sequence joins TRBV5-1 and TRBJ2-3; either TRBD1 or TRBD2 may supply D (7 bases each). The CDR3 contains 16 residues. With 5 bases removed from V and 1 base from J, the gap between germline ends came to 17 bases. Per germline, CDR1 SGHRS and CDR2 YFSETQ. The CDR3 region has the DNA TGCGCCAGCAGTGAAGGGAGGGGGCCAGGCACAGATACGCAGTATTTT. This gives the protein CASSEGRGPGTDTQYF.

This clone was counted a single time. This rearrangement joins TRBV2 to TRBJ1-1, with D unresolved. CDR3 length equals 14 residues. The germline CDR1 and CDR2 sequences are SNHLY and FYNNEI. V was cut by 8 bases and J by 1 base, with 14 bases left in between. CDR3 bases: TGTGCCAGCCTCCCGACAAACCCGAACACTGAAGCTTTCTTT. Translating it yields CASLPTNPNTEAFF.

This rearrangement joins TRBV5-6 to TRBJ1-6; TRBD1 might be the D (6 bases). The CDR3 covers 13 residues. Trimming removed 4 bases at V and 10 bases at J, with 12 bases between. Germline-derived CDR1 and CDR2 are SGHDT and YYEEEE. CDR3 sequence (DNA): TGTGCCAGCAGCGCACAGGGTCTCTCACCCCTCCACTTT. Residues: CASSAQGLSPLHF.

The V call is TRBV6-5, the J call TRBJ2-7; 7 nucleotides agree with TRBD2. CDR1 and CDR2 from the germline V gene are MNHEY and SVGAGI. The CDR3 is made up of 14 amino acids. V gave up 2 bases and J gave up 2 bases; unmatched junction bases: 3. The CDR3 loop reads CASSYRGRTYEQYF. CDR3 in DNA: TGTGCCAGCAGTTACCGCGGGAGAACCTACGAGCAGTACTTC.

The chain is built from TRBV5-4 and TRBJ2-1; D unresolved. The CDR3 is 14 residues long. The germline V gene has CDR1 SGHNT and CDR2 YYREEE (reference sequence). V lost 4 bases to trimming and J lost 2 bases, with 10 bases between them. The CDR3 DNA reads as TGTGCCAGCAGCGGCCAACTCACCTACAATGAGCAGTTCTTC. Translation: CASSGQLTYNEQFF.

The gene calls are TRBV7-2 and TRBJ2-5; 10 nucleotides line up with TRBD2. Germline V gene data show CDR1 as SGHTA and CDR2 as FQGNSA. CDR3 length: 15 amino acids. The V segment lost 4 bases and the J segment 5 bases; nucleotides outside the gene matches: 7. The CDR3, as DNA: TGTGCCAGCAGCTCGCAGCGGGGGGGCGGGGAGACCCAGTACTTC. Amino acids: CASSSQRGGGETQYF.

This chain joins TRBV9 and TRBJ2-1; tentatively, D is TRBD1 or TRBD2 (6 bases each). Germline values: CDR1 SGDLS, CDR2 YYNGEE. Trimming left V 0 bases short and J 0 bases short, with 10 bases between. The CDR3 loop spans 16 amino acids. The DNA for the CDR3 is TGTGCCAGCAGCGTAGGGGGGGCCCCCTCCTACAATGAGCAGTTCTTC. Translating gives CASSVGGAPSYNEQFF.

The rearrangement uses TRBV6-1 and TRBJ2-7; the D is unclear. CDR1 MNHNS and CDR2 SASEGT come from the germline V gene. The V and J ends lost 6 bases and 0 bases respectively, with 12 bases between them. The CDR3 has 14 residues. The CDR3 region is CASREQRNSYEQYF. The CDR3 DNA reads TGTGCCAGCAGGGAACAGCGAAACTCCTACGAGCAGTACTTC.

In this sample, this clone turned up a few times. The V gene is TRBV13, the J gene TRBJ1-6, with D possibly TRBD1 on 5 matching bases. The germline CDR1 and CDR2 sequences are PRHDT and FYEKMQ (reference sequence). This CDR3 has 16 amino acids. Trimming pared 0 bases from V and 5 bases from J, leaving 11 bases between. CDR3 sequence (DNA): TGTGCCAGCAGCTTAGGCCTCGGACACGATAATTCACCCCTCCACTTT. It translates to CASSLGLGHDNSPLHF.

This clone was detected once. The chain uses TRBV7-2 and TRBJ2-7; D remains unclear. Trimming took 5 bases from V and 6 from J, leaving 11 bases between them. The germline gives CDR1 SGHTA, CDR2 FQGNSA. This CDR3 comprises 12 residues. CDR3 coding DNA: TGTGCCAGCAGCCCGGGCGTTGGCGAGCAGTACTTC. This sequence encodes CASSPGVGEQYF.

V usage is TRBV7-6 and J usage is TRBJ2-1; 10 bases are a match to TRBD2. The junction had 16 bases not matched to a gene; V was cut back by 5 bases and J by 15 bases. From germline, CDR1 is SGHVS and CDR2 FNYEAQ. The CDR3 is made up of 15 amino acids. The CDR3 nucleotides read TGTGCCAGCAGCCCCCGCCCTAGCGGGGGAGACACAGGGTTCTTC. Protein: CASSPRPSGGDTGFF.